A single sample is the source of the 31 T cell receptor beta chains below, sequenced in a study of radiation and T cells in renal cell carcinoma. Profiled with immunoSEQ multiplex PCR; TCRdb holds only in-frame clones, not every one. This table holds about 130,000 clones, more than 70% found once. Time point reported: baseline pretreatment blood. Treatment given: 15 Gy SBRT to primary tumor, nephrectomy 4 weeks later. The sequencing used blood, collected from a patient whose treatment included radiotherapy and nephrectomy. These TCRs come from a woman aged 45-59 years with renal cell carcinoma.

V usage is TRBV5-1 and J usage is TRBJ2-1, with unresolved D. CDR3 size: 14 residues. The V end was cut by 0 bases, the J end by 0 bases, with 4 bases between. Germline CDR1 and CDR2: SGHRS and YFSETQ. CDR3: CASSLVVSYNEQFF. CDR3 in DNA: TGCGCCAGCAGCTTGGTCGTCTCCTACAATGAGCAGTTCTTC. Full variable domain (rest looked up from reference TRBV5-1 and TRBJ2-1): KAGVTQTPRYLIKTRGQQVTLSCSPISGHRSVSWYQQTPGQGLQFLFEYFSETQRNKGNFPGRFSGRQFSNSRSEMNVSTLELGDSALYLCASSLVVSYNEQFFGPGTRLTVL.

The chain couples TRBV27 to TRBJ1-2; 7 bases agree with TRBD1. Germline assignment: CDR1 MNHEY and CDR2 SMNVEV (reference sequence). The CDR3 loop spans 15 amino acids. The V and J ends lost 10 bases and 0 bases, in that order; junction bases with no gene match: 11. The CDR3 region is CATRNRDRANYGYTF. In DNA form, the CDR3 reads TGTGCCACCAGGAACCGGGACAGAGCTAACTATGGCTACACCTTC.

V gene TRBV2 combines with J gene TRBJ2-5; D unclear. Looked up from germline, CDR1 is SNHLY and CDR2 is FYNNEI. Between the trimmed V and J ends, which lost 5 bases and 4 bases, there was a span of 11 bases. The CDR3 spans 13 residues. DNA of the CDR3: TGTGCCAGCAGTCGAATAAGGCGAGAGACCCAGTACTTC. Encoded protein: CASSRIRRETQYF. The full variable domain, completed using reference TRBV2 and TRBJ2-5, is EPEVTQTPSHQVTQMGQEVILRCVPISNHLYFYWYRQILGQKVEFLVSFYNNEISEKSEIFDDQFSVERPDGSNFTLKIRSTKLEDSAMYFCASSRIRRETQYFGPGTRLLVL.

The chain is built from TRBV9 and TRBJ2-3; TRBD2 aligns across 10 bases. J gave up 1 base and V 3 bases, and 5 bases lay outside the gene matches. CDR1 SGDLS and CDR2 YYNGEE come from the germline V gene. The CDR3 covers 16 residues. The CDR3 is CASSATLAGGTDTQYF. CDR3 sequence (DNA): TGTGCCAGCAGCGCAACCCTAGCGGGAGGCACAGATACGCAGTATTTT.

The rearrangement uses TRBV18 and TRBJ1-4; D perhaps matches TRBD1 (6 bases). Germline loops: CDR1 KGHSH, CDR2 LQKENI. V lost 1 base and J lost 4, with 13 bases in between. CDR3 length equals 16 residues. CDR3 residues: CASSPRGLDLNEKLFF. The CDR3 bases are TGTGCCAGCTCACCACGGGGGCTGGACCTTAATGAAAAACTGTTTTTT.

This CDR3 is CASSPWVNTEAFF. DNA of the CDR3: TGTGCCAGCAGCCCCTGGGTGAACACTGAAGCTTTCTTT. The chain employs TRBV7-8 and TRBJ1-1; D uncertain. The germline CDR1 and CDR2 sequences are SGHVS and FQNEAQ. The CDR3 covers 13 residues. The V gene lost 5 bases and the J gene lost 0 bases, with 7 bases spanning the gap. Combining the CDR3 with reference TRBV7-8 and TRBJ1-1 gives the whole variable domain GAGVSQSPRYKVAKRGQDVALRCDPISGHVSLFWYQQALGQGPEFLTYFQNEAQLDKSGLPSDRFFAERPEGSVSTLKIQRTQQEDSAVYLCASSPWVNTEAFFGQGTRLTVV.

The rearrangement joins TRBV18 to TRBJ2-1; 7 bases are a match to TRBD1. Trimming took 3 bases from V and 2 from J; bases not matched to a gene: 4. The germline V gene encodes CDR1 KGHSH and CDR2 LQKENI. This CDR3 has 15 residues. As DNA, the CDR3 is TGTGCCAGCTCACCTGCGGACAGGCCCTACAATGAGCAGTTCTTC. This encodes CASSPADRPYNEQFF.

The chain recombines TRBV19 with TRBJ2-5; 9 bases agree with TRBD2. After removal of 3 bases from V and 6 bases from J, the junction contained 2 bases not matched to a gene. This CDR3 region has 13 residues. CDR1 LNHDA and CDR2 SQIVND come from the germline V gene (reference sequence). CDR3 amino acids: CASSMAGGKTQYF. The CDR3 DNA reads TGTGCCAGTAGTATGGCGGGGGGGAAGACCCAGTACTTC.

The V and J genes are TRBV6-4 and TRBJ1-1; D is undetermined. Between the trimmed V and J ends, which lost 0 bases and 4 bases, there was a span of 6 bases. CDR3 length equals 13 residues. Germline CDR1 and CDR2: MRHNA and SNTAGT. The CDR3 sequence is CASSDSDGTEAFF. The CDR3 coding sequence is TGTGCCAGCAGTGACTCCGACGGCACTGAAGCTTTCTTT.

Only a few counts were recorded for this clone. The V call is TRBV5-4, the J call TRBJ2-5; 11 bases match TRBD2. The CDR3 covers 18 residues. J lost 4 bases, V lost 4 bases, and 15 bases had no gene match. Germline V lookup: CDR1 SGHNT, CDR2 YYREEE (reference sequence). CDR3 nucleotide sequence: TGTGCCAGCAGCGCCGGGACTAGCGGCACGAGACTAATAGAGACCCAGTACTTC. Translation: CASSAGTSGTRLIETQYF.

This clone was observed a single time. This sequence joins TRBV5-4 and TRBJ2-5; no reliable D call. Per germline, CDR1 SGHNT and CDR2 YYREEE (reference sequence). The CDR3 spans 12 residues. Trimming took 0 bases from V and 3 from J, leaving 3 bases between them. DNA for the CDR3: TGTGCCAGCAGCTTGGGGAAAGAGACCCAGTACTTC. It codes for CASSLGKETQYF.

This chain links TRBV15 with TRBJ2-1; 10 bases map to TRBD2. Germline loops: CDR1 LNHNV, CDR2 YYDKDF (reference sequence). The CDR3 loop spans 15 amino acids. V gave up 1 base and J gave up 9 bases; unmatched junction bases: 6. CDR3 nucleotide sequence: TGTGCCACCAGCAGAGCTAGCGGGGGCCGTCGTGAGCAGTTCTTC. It encodes CATSRASGGRREQFF.

Regarding this clone: At one end the junction does not follow the germline gene, possibly because of a read error. The chain combines TRBV5-1 with TRBJ1-1, with 8 bases lining up with TRBD1. This CDR3 region has 13 residues. The germline V gene has CDR1 SGHRS and CDR2 YFSETQ. As DNA, the CDR3 is TGCGCCAGCAGGTTGGACAGGGCGGGTGAAGCTTTCTTT. This codes for CASRLDRAGEAFF. Together with reference TRBV5-1 and TRBJ1-1, the CDR3 gives the full variable domain: KAGVTQTPRYLIKTRGQQVTLSCSPISGHRSVSWYQQTPGQGLQFLFEYFSETQRNKGNFPGRFSGRQFSNSRSEMNVSTLELGDSALYLCASRLDRAGEAFFGQGTRLTVV.

J is TRBJ1-2 and V is TRBV19, with unresolved D. The V and J ends lost 3 bases and 7 bases respectively, with 12 bases between them. Germline CDR1 and CDR2: LNHDA and SQIVND (reference sequence). The CDR3 extends over 13 amino acids. CDR3 DNA sequence: TGTGCCAGTAGTATGAGGGCCCGACGTGGCTACACCTTC. Protein product: CASSMRARRGYTF. Full variable domain (outside the CDR3, taken from reference TRBV19 and TRBJ1-2): DGGITQSPKYLFRKEGQNVTLSCEQNLNHDAMYWYRQDPGQGLRLIYYSQIVNDFQKGDIAEGYSVSREKKESFPLTVTSAQKNPTAFYLCASSMRARRGYTFGSGTRLTVV.

The chain recombines TRBV7-8 with TRBJ1-6; perhaps TRBD1 as D (6 bases). CDR3 length: 21 residues. CDR1 SGHVS and CDR2 FQNEAQ come from the germline V gene. V lost 0 bases, J lost 0 bases, and 21 bases lay in between. CDR3 sequence: CASSLAISIDRRSSYNSPLHF. The CDR3 DNA follows: TGTGCCAGCAGCTTAGCGATCAGTATAGACAGGCGAAGCTCCTATAATTCACCCCTCCACTTT.

This rearrangement joins TRBV19 to TRBJ1-4; D is uncertain. The CDR3 totals 15 residues. The V end lost 4 bases, the J end lost 0 bases, and 9 bases lay between the germline ends. CDR1 is LNHDA and CDR2 is SQIVND in the germline V gene (reference sequence). This CDR3 is CASSRHSATNEKLFF. The CDR3 bases are TGTGCCAGTAGTAGACACAGCGCAACTAATGAAAAACTGTTTTTT. Full variable domain (outside the CDR3, taken from reference TRBV19 and TRBJ1-4): DGGITQSPKYLFRKEGQNVTLSCEQNLNHDAMYWYRQDPGQGLRLIYYSQIVNDFQKGDIAEGYSVSREKKESFPLTVTSAQKNPTAFYLCASSRHSATNEKLFFGSGTQLSVL.

The chain has TRBV5-1 and TRBJ1-1, with 10 bases aligning to TRBD1. The CDR3 covers 15 residues. CDR1 SGHRS and CDR2 YFSETQ come from the germline V gene. V gave up 4 bases and J gave up 4 bases; unmatched junction bases: 7. The CDR3 DNA is TGCGCCAGCAGCGCCTTGGGACAGGGGCTCACTGAAGCTTTCTTT. It translates to CASSALGQGLTEAFF.

The chain has TRBV25-1 and TRBJ2-7; 8 nucleotides line up with TRBD1. Germline CDR1 reads MGHDK; CDR2 reads SYGVNS. Trimming took 2 bases from V and 4 from J; bases not matched to a gene: 10. CDR3 length: 16 amino acids. CDR3 nucleotides: TGTGCCAGCAGTGAACAAATAGGACAGGGTCGGTACGAGCAGTACTTC. Residues: CASSEQIGQGRYEQYF.

CDR3 in DNA: TGTGCCAGCGGTGGAGAGGGGGGCGCCTACGAGCAGTACTTC. Its protein is CASGGEGGAYEQYF. The chain has TRBV2 and TRBJ2-7; D possibly uses TRBD1 or TRBD2 (6 bases each). With 8 bases removed from V and 2 bases from J, the gap between germline ends came to 16 bases. The CDR3 spans 14 residues. CDR1 and CDR2 (germline): SNHLY, FYNNEI. The full variable domain, completed using reference TRBV2 and TRBJ2-7, is EPEVTQTPSHQVTQMGQEVILRCVPISNHLYFYWYRQILGQKVEFLVSFYNNEISEKSEIFDDQFSVERPDGSNFTLKIRSTKLEDSAMYFCASGGEGGAYEQYFGPGTRLTVT.

The chain employs TRBV19 and TRBJ2-5, with TRBD1 identical over 7 bases. Germline CDR1 LNHDA, CDR2 SQIVND (reference sequence). The ends lost 3 bases at V and 4 bases at J; junction bases unmatched: 8. The CDR3 runs to 15 residues. Written as DNA, the CDR3 is TGTGCCAGTAGTATTTCAGGGGGAAGGGGAGAGACCCAGTACTTC. Translated: CASSISGGRGETQYF.

This clone was detected once. This chain uses TRBV29-1 with TRBJ1-4; no firm D call. Germline lookup yields CDR1 SQVTM and CDR2 ANQGSEA. The CDR3 has 13 amino acids. V was cut by 7 bases and J by 2 bases, with 11 bases left in between. The CDR3 region has the DNA TGCAGCGCCGGAACCGGGACTAATGAAAAACTGTTTTTT. Amino acid sequence: CSAGTGTNEKLFF.

The V and J genes are TRBV5-1 and TRBJ1-3, with D tentatively TRBD1 (6 bases). CDR1 SGHRS and CDR2 YFSETQ come from the germline V gene. CDR3 size: 16 residues. V lost 4 bases, J lost 0 bases, and 14 bases lay in between. The CDR3 nucleotides read TGCGCCAGCAGCCTAGAGACAGGACGCTCTGGAAACACCATATATTTT. Protein: CASSLETGRSGNTIYF.

This chain connects TRBV6-5 to TRBJ2-7; 7 bases line up with TRBD1. J was trimmed by 0 bases and V by 7 bases; bases with no gene match: 9. CDR3 length equals 15 residues. Germline CDR1 is MNHEY and CDR2 is SVGAGI. DNA for the CDR3: TGTGCCAGCATTAAATCGGGACAGAACTCCTACGAGCAGTACTTC. Translated: CASIKSGQNSYEQYF.

V gene TRBV10-3 combines with J gene TRBJ2-7, with 9 bases lining up with TRBD2. The CDR3 runs 15 residues. The V segment lost 3 bases and the J segment 3 bases; nucleotides outside the gene matches: 6. CDR1 and CDR2 (germline): ENHRY, SYGVKD. CDR3 in DNA: TGTGCCATCAGTGATAGCGGGGGCCTTAACTACGAGCAGTACTTC. Its protein is CAISDSGGLNYEQYF.

The chain combines TRBV6-5 with TRBJ2-5, with a weak D call TRBD2 (5 bases). Trimming shortened V by 0 bases and J by 2 bases, and 10 bases separated the two germline ends. The germline V gene has CDR1 MNHEY and CDR2 SVGAGI. The CDR3 consists of 15 residues. CDR3 DNA sequence: TGTGCCAGCAGTTACTCTAGCGCTGCGCAAGAGACCCAGTACTTC. Encoded protein: CASSYSSAAQETQYF.

V usage is TRBV10-3 and J usage is TRBJ2-5, with 7 bases that match TRBD2. Germline V gives CDR1 ENHRY, CDR2 SYGVKD. The V gene end was trimmed by 6 bases and the J gene end by 4 bases; junction bases not matched to a gene: 2. The CDR3 spans 12 residues. The CDR3: CAIRGEGETQYF. The CDR3 bases are TGTGCCATCAGGGGGGAGGGAGAGACCCAGTACTTC.

As regards this clone: The sample has other DNA sequences that encode this CDR3 too. The chain recombines TRBV18 with TRBJ2-2, with D unclear. V lost 3 bases to trimming and J lost 6 bases, with 2 bases between them. The germline V gene encodes CDR1 KGHSH and CDR2 LQKENI. The CDR3 is 11 residues long. This chain's CDR3 is CASSPPGELFF. The CDR3 DNA reads as TGTGCCAGCTCACCTCCCGGGGAGCTGTTTTTT.

The chain recombines TRBV7-9 with TRBJ1-1; tentative D call: TRBD1 (6 bases). The V end lost 9 bases, the J end lost 3 bases, and 8 bases lay between the germline ends. Germline CDR1 is SEHNR and CDR2 is FQNEAQ (reference sequence). The CDR3 runs to 11 residues. This CDR3 reads CASGGDTEAFF. The CDR3 region has the DNA TGTGCCAGTGGGGGCGACACTGAAGCTTTCTTT.

This clone was detected a few times. V gene TRBV30 combines with J gene TRBJ1-5, with 8 nucleotides matching TRBD1. Germline values: CDR1 GTSNPN, CDR2 SVGIG (reference sequence). Losses at the gene ends were 3 bases for V and 6 bases for J; bases not matched to a gene: 7. This CDR3 is 14 amino acids long. The CDR3 here is CAWRRTGRSQPQHF. CDR3 sequence (DNA): TGTGCCTGGAGGAGGACAGGGCGAAGTCAGCCCCAGCATTTT.

In this sample, this clone turned up once. The chain links TRBV11-2 to TRBJ2-5; D may correspond to TRBD1 or TRBD2 (5 bases each). The CDR3 has 15 residues. CDR1 is SGHAT, CDR2 FQNNGV, per germline. Trimming shortened V by 0 bases and J by 2 bases, and 10 bases separated the two germline ends. The CDR3: CASSLDGGSQETQYF. DNA of the CDR3: TGTGCCAGCAGCTTAGATGGGGGTTCGCAAGAGACCCAGTACTTC.

The chain links TRBV7-2 to TRBJ2-6; D is unclear. This CDR3 contains 18 residues. The V end lost 8 bases, the J end lost 0 bases, and 20 bases lay between the germline ends. From germline, CDR1 is SGHTA and CDR2 FQGNSA. CDR3: CASFFMNRAHSGANVLTF. CDR3 coding DNA: TGTGCCAGCTTCTTCATGAATCGGGCCCACTCTGGGGCCAACGTCCTGACTTTC.